This entry is about one T cell receptor beta chain. Full-length variable regions came from constant-region reverse primers plus semi-nested Nested Universal Primer A PCR. TCRdb redid the calling of the 5' RACE reads with MiXCR, one entry per CDR3 protein. This sample yields about 40,000 distinct CDR3 sequences, of which over 15% are seen a single time; approximately 3% belongs to the top ten. The CDR3 consists of 15 residues. V was trimmed by 2 bases and J by 6 bases, leaving 13 bases between them. The germline V gene has CDR1 SGHVS and CDR2 FNYEAQ. Naive CD4+ T cells were purified with Tregs depleted by CD25.

This rearrangement joins TRBV7-6 to TRBJ2-2; D remains ambiguous. What was sequenced was naive CD4+ T cells sorted from a lymph node. Regarding subset: naive CD4+ T cells, CD4+CD45RA+CD25-. The source is a female donor with breast cancer. The CDR3 DNA reads TGTGCCAGCAGCTTATTCCTAGATGTCCCCGGGGAGCTGTTTTTT. This encodes CASSLFLDVPGELFF.